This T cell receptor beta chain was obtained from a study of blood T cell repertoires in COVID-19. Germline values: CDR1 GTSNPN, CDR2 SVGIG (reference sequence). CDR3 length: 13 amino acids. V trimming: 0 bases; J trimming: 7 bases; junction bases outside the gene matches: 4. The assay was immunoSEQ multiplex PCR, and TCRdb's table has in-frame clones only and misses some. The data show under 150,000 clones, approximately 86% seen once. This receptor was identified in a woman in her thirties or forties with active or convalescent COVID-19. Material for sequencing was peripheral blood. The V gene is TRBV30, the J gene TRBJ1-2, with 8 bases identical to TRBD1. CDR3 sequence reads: CAWSVDRASGYTF. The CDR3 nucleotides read TGTGCCTGGAGTGTGGACAGGGCTAGTGGCTACACCTTC.